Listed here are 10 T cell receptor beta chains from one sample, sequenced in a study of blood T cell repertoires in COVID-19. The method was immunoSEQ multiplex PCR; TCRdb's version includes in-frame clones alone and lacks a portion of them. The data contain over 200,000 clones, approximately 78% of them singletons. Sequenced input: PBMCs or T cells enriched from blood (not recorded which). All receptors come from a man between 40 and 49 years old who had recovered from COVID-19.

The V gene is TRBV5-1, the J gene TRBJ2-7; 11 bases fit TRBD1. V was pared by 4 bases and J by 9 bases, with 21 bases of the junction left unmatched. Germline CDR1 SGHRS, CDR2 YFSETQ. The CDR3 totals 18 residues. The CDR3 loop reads CASSPGQGADFSYEPQYF. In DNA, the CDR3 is TGCGCCAGCAGCCCAGGACAGGGGGCGGACTTCTCCTACGAGCCGCAGTACTTC.

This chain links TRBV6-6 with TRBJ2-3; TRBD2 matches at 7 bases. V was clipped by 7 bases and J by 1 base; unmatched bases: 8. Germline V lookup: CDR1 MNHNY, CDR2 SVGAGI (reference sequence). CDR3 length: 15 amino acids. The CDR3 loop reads CASNPPSGRTDTQYF. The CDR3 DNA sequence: TGTGCCAGCAACCCACCTAGCGGCCGCACAGATACGCAGTATTTT.

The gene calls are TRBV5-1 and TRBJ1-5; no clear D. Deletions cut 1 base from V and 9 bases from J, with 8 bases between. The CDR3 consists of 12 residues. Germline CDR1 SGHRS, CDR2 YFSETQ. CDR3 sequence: CASSLMGTPQHF. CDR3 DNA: TGCGCCAGCAGCTTGATGGGCACGCCCCAGCATTTT.

The CDR3 protein is CASSILGGGQPQHF. The CDR3 DNA sequence: TGTGCCAGTAGTATACTCGGGGGAGGTCAGCCCCAGCATTTT. V and J are TRBV19 and TRBJ1-5; D possibly corresponds to TRBD1 (5 bases). The CDR3 consists of 14 residues. Germline assignment: CDR1 LNHDA and CDR2 SQIVND (reference sequence). The V gene lost 2 bases and the J gene lost 6 bases, with 11 bases spanning the gap.

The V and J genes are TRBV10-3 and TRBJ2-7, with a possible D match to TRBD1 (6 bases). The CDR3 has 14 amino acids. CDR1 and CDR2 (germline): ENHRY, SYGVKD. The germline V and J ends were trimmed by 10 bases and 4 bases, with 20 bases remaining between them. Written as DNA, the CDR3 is TGTGCCACCCAGTCCGGGACACAAAGGTACGAGCAGTACTTC. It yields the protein CATQSGTQRYEQYF.

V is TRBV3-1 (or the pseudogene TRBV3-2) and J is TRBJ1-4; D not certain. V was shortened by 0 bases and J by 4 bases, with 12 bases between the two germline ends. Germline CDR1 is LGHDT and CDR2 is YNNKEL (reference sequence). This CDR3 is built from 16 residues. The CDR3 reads CASSQESWAYNEKLFF. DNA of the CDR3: TGTGCCAGCAGCCAAGAAAGCTGGGCCTATAATGAAAAACTGTTTTTT.

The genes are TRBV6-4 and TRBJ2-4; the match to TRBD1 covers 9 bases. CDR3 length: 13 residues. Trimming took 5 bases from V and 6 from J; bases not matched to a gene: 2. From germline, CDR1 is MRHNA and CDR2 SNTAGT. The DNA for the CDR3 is TGTGCCAGCAGTACAGGGGGCGGAAACATTCAGTACTTC. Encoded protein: CASSTGGGNIQYF.

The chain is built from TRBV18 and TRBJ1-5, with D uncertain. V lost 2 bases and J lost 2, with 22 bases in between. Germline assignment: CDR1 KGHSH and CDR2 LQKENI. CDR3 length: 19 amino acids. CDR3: CASSPSDGNFFFGNQPQHF. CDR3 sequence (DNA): TGTGCCAGCTCACCAAGCGACGGAAATTTCTTTTTCGGCAATCAGCCCCAGCATTTT. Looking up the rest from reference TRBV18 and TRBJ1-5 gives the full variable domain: NAGVMQNPRHLVRRRGQEARLRCSPMKGHSHVYWYRQLPEEGLKFMVYLQKENIIDESGMPKERFSAEFPKEGPSILRIQQVVRGDSAAYFCASSPSDGNFFFGNQPQHFGDGTRLSIL.

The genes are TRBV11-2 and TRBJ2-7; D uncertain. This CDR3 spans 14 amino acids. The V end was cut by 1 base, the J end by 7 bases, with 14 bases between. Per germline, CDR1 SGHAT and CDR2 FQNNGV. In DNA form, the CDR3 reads TGTGCCAGCAGCTTAGTTCCGGGTTTCGAAGAGCAGTACTTC. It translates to CASSLVPGFEEQYF.

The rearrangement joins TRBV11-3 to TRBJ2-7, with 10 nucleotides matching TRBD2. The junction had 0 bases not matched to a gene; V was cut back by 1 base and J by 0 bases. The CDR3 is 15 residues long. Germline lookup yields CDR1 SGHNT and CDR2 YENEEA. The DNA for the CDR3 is TGTGCCAGCAGCTTAGGGACTAGCGGCTCCTACGAGCAGTACTTC. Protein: CASSLGTSGSYEQYF.